This passage covers 11 T cell receptor beta chains from one sample sequenced in a study of vaccination effects on CD4 cells after COVID-19. Their antigen targets remain unknown. Repertoires were generated with immunoSEQ multiplex PCR, while TCRdb's copy carries only in-frame clones and drops some. This table holds 45,000 to 60,000 clones, over 65% found once. Following culture for about ten days, CD4+ T cells were isolated. Source: CD4+ T cells from PBMCs cultured without peptide, taken before COVID-19 vaccination. Source of these receptors: a human donor who received a COVID-19 vaccine.

The gene calls are TRBV7-2 and TRBJ2-2; D is perhaps TRBD1 or TRBD2 (5 bases each). Between the trimmed V and J ends, which lost 1 base and 3 bases, there was a span of 9 bases. Germline-derived CDR1 and CDR2 are SGHTA and FQGNSA. CDR3 length: 15 residues. The DNA of the CDR3 is TGTGCCAGCAGCTTAGGGGGGATCTACACCGGGGAGCTGTTTTTT. Protein: CASSLGGIYTGELFF.

This clone was seen a handful of times. The genes are TRBV7-2 and TRBJ1-2, with D maybe TRBD1 (6 bases). Germline-derived CDR1 and CDR2 are SGHTA and FQGNSA. The V gene lost 4 bases and the J gene lost 5 bases, with 14 bases spanning the gap. The CDR3 spans 14 residues. The CDR3 sequence is CASSSDRWGYGYTF. CDR3 nucleotide sequence: TGTGCCAGCAGCTCCGACAGGTGGGGTTATGGCTACACCTTC.

In this sample, this clone turned up once. The chain recombines TRBV5-1 with TRBJ2-4; D might be TRBD1 (6 bases). The germline V gene encodes CDR1 SGHRS and CDR2 YFSETQ. V shed 1 base and J shed 1 base, with 9 bases lying between them. CDR3 length: 15 amino acids. CDR3 region: CASSLSQGAKNIQYF. The CDR3 region has the DNA TGCGCCAGCAGCTTGAGTCAGGGGGCCAAAAACATTCAGTACTTC. Full variable domain (rest looked up from reference TRBV5-1 and TRBJ2-4): KAGVTQTPRYLIKTRGQQVTLSCSPISGHRSVSWYQQTPGQGLQFLFEYFSETQRNKGNFPGRFSGRQFSNSRSEMNVSTLELGDSALYLCASSLSQGAKNIQYFGAGTRLSVL.

The V call is TRBV2, the J call TRBJ2-2; D gene unclear. Germline lookup yields CDR1 SNHLY and CDR2 FYNNEI. Trimming cost V 2 bases and J 6 bases, with 7 bases left between them. The CDR3 runs 13 residues. The CDR3 bases are TGTGCCAGCAGTGAAAAACGGGCCGGGGAGCTGTTTTTT. Residues: CASSEKRAGELFF. Drawing the rest from reference TRBV2 and TRBJ2-2, the complete variable domain is EPEVTQTPSHQVTQMGQEVILRCVPISNHLYFYWYRQILGQKVEFLVSFYNNEISEKSEIFDDQFSVERPDGSNFTLKIRSTKLEDSAMYFCASSEKRAGELFFGEGSRLTVL.

This chain links TRBV7-3 with TRBJ1-6; TRBD1 matches 11 bases. CDR3 size: 15 residues. Germline CDR1 and CDR2: SGHTA and FQGTGA. Trimming cost V 0 bases and J 13 bases; bases outside gene matches: 5. CDR3 nucleotide sequence: TGTGCCAGCAGCTTAACCGGGACAGGGGGGTCTCCCCTCCACTTT. Translated, it gives CASSLTGTGGSPLHF.

The chain joins TRBV2 to TRBJ1-2; 7 bases align to TRBD1. CDR1 and CDR2 (germline): SNHLY, FYNNEI. V was pared by 4 bases and J by 7 bases, with 3 bases of the junction left unmatched. The CDR3 sequence is 12 residues long. The CDR3 loop reads CASSVSGGGYTF. The CDR3 DNA is TGTGCCAGCAGTGTGTCAGGGGGTGGCTACACCTTC. Looking up the rest from reference TRBV2 and TRBJ1-2 gives the full variable domain: EPEVTQTPSHQVTQMGQEVILRCVPISNHLYFYWYRQILGQKVEFLVSFYNNEISEKSEIFDDQFSVERPDGSNFTLKIRSTKLEDSAMYFCASSVSGGGYTFGSGTRLTVV.

The V and J genes are TRBV29-1 and TRBJ1-4; D is perhaps TRBD1 (6 bases). The germline gives CDR1 SQVTM, CDR2 ANQGSEA. Trimming stripped 6 bases from V and 5 bases from J, with 13 bases between. The CDR3 length is 13 residues. The CDR3 DNA reads TGCAGCGTCCTGACAGGATACAATGAAAAACTGTTTTTT. Its translation: CSVLTGYNEKLFF.

The genes are TRBV5-1 and TRBJ2-6; 7 bases line up with TRBD1. The CDR3 is 20 amino acids. The V and J ends lost 5 bases and 2 bases, in that order; junction bases with no gene match: 19. Germline CDR1 reads SGHRS; CDR2 reads YFSETQ. The CDR3 is CASRKTDGQVAFTGANVLTF. CDR3 nucleotide sequence: TGCGCCAGCAGAAAAACCGACGGACAGGTAGCCTTTACTGGGGCCAACGTCCTGACTTTC.

This clone was detected only a few times. This chain joins TRBV5-1 and TRBJ1-4; D might be TRBD1 (5 bases). CDR1 and CDR2 from the germline V gene are SGHRS and YFSETQ. This CDR3 has 14 residues. Trimming took off 3 bases at V and 8 bases at J, with 14 bases between the two ends. The DNA for the CDR3 is TGCGCCAGCAGCTCCCCAGGGCGACAAGAAAAACTGTTTTTT. It yields the protein CASSSPGRQEKLFF.

This clone was detected only a few times. J is TRBJ1-5 and V is TRBV10-1; possible D gene TRBD1, 6 bases. Trimming shortened V by 3 bases and J by 10 bases, and 10 bases separated the two germline ends. Germline loops: CDR1 WNHNN, CDR2 SYGVQD (reference sequence). The length of the CDR3 is 12 residues. The chain's CDR3 is CASSDTRGPQHF. The CDR3 DNA follows: TGCGCCAGCAGTGATACCAGGGGACCCCAGCATTTT.

The chain couples TRBV11-2 to TRBJ1-6; D is uncertain. Germline CDR1 reads SGHAT; CDR2 reads FQNNGV. The V gene lost 1 base and the J gene lost 4 bases, with 8 bases spanning the gap. This CDR3 region has 15 residues. The CDR3 reads CASSLGGRYNSPLHF. The DNA for the CDR3 is TGTGCCAGCAGCTTAGGAGGACGGTATAATTCACCCCTCCACTTT.